This is a list of T cell receptor beta chains from one sample in a study of CD8+ T cells in alopecia areata. Data came from immunoSEQ multiplex PCR; TCRdb stores just in-frame clones and leaves some out. The profile covers approximately 150,000 clones, with 50% to 60% appearing a single time and approximately 4.8% taken by the ten largest. Sequenced input: CD4+ T cells sorted from blood. The source is a human donor in good health. Each CDR3 is given with its conserved first and last residue. Fields, in order: J gene, V gene, CDR3 protein.

TRBJ2-1 | TRBV29-1 | CSVLRTSGYNEQFF
TRBJ1-2 | TRBV29-1 | CSVEDRAGYGYTF
TRBJ2-3 | TRBV11-2 | CASSLAGVFTDTQYF
TRBJ2-6 | TRBV5-1 | CASSTTGNGANVLTF
TRBJ2-3 | TRBV4-1 | CASSQDRDTQYF
TRBJ1-1 | TRBV7-9 | CASSLAGGSTEAFF
TRBJ1-1 | TRBV28 | CASGSMNTEAFF
TRBJ2-1 | TRBV19 | CASGTFDNEQFF
TRBJ1-1 | TRBV29-1 | CSVARGPLAFF
TRBJ2-7 | TRBV5-1 | CASSWPSGTSGRVAYEQYF
TRBJ2-3 | TRBV29-1 | CSVEVPLGPKDTDTQYF
TRBJ2-6 | TRBV7-7 | CASSLGPSSGANVLTF
TRBJ1-2 | TRBV29-1 | CSAGQEEGYTF
TRBJ2-2 | TRBV9 | CASGRALSGELFF
TRBJ2-1 | TRBV29-1 | CSVDRGLQFF
TRBJ2-2 | TRBV9 | CASSVAAGGPGGELFF
TRBJ2-7 | TRBV7-9 | CASSPGQGAYEQYF
TRBJ1-1 | TRBV29-1 | CSATTGQANTEAFF
TRBJ2-7 | TRBV18 | CASSAALRGRYEQYF
TRBJ2-7 | TRBV7-2 | CASSLAVGTYEQYF
TRBJ2-4 | TRBV27 | CASSNLSQGTKNIQYF
TRBJ2-2 | TRBV2 | CASFRGLGELFF
TRBJ2-7 | TRBV23-1 | CASSLYFRTSGIYEQYF
TRBJ1-2 | TRBV30 | CAWSVRQFNYGYTF
TRBJ2-7 | TRBV27 | CASSRPFLPPYEQYF
TRBJ2-5 | TRBV29-1 | CSVARTQETQYF
TRBJ2-3 | TRBV29-1 | CSVATLAQYF
TRBJ2-3 | TRBV29-1 | CSVQSGTGSTDTQYF
TRBJ1-4 | TRBV7-2 | CASSLVPVVGGNEKLFF
TRBJ2-7 | TRBV27 | CASSREGADEQYF
TRBJ2-7 | TRBV10-3 | CAISPGSGSYEQYF
TRBJ2-1 | TRBV30 | CASRTRVPYNEQFF
TRBJ2-3 | TRBV18 | CASSPWDFTDTQYF
TRBJ2-3 | TRBV27 | CASSFGEGGPDTQYF
TRBJ2-3 | TRBV6-5 | CASSYRGLSTDTQYF
TRBJ1-2 | TRBV30 | CAWSTGTGVGYTF
TRBJ2-1 | TRBV19 | CASSIDGGRRAYNEQFF
TRBJ1-5 | TRBV21-1 | CASSNGAGRAGNQPQHF
TRBJ1-1 | TRBV29-1 | CSVESGRLNTEAFF
TRBJ2-7 | TRBV5-1 | CASSLGLAGAFIEQYF
TRBJ2-5 | TRBV6-1 | CASTRTGVETQYF
TRBJ2-1 | TRBV5-1 | CASSLNVGRALNEQFF
TRBJ2-4 | TRBV11-2 | CASSLTWDIQYF
TRBJ2-2 | TRBV6-5 | CASSWRQGSTGELFF
TRBJ2-6 | TRBV7-9 | CASSWTGARSGANVLTF
TRBJ1-2 | TRBV29-1 | CSVRVSGGYGYTF
TRBJ1-2 | TRBV15 | CATTQGPNYGYTF
TRBJ2-3 | TRBV29-1 | CSVDFTGDTQYF
TRBJ2-1 | TRBV7-3 | CASSLGPANEQFF
TRBJ2-7 | TRBV4-1 | CASSKREDSYEQYF
TRBJ2-7 | TRBV29-1 | CSVTRDTNSYEQYF
TRBJ1-3 | TRBV2 | CASILWGAGNTIYF
TRBJ2-7 | TRBV7-2 | CASSLAALAGEQYF
TRBJ1-2 | TRBV30 | CAWRGVHGYTF
TRBJ2-1 | TRBV29-1 | CSVSGLAANEQFF